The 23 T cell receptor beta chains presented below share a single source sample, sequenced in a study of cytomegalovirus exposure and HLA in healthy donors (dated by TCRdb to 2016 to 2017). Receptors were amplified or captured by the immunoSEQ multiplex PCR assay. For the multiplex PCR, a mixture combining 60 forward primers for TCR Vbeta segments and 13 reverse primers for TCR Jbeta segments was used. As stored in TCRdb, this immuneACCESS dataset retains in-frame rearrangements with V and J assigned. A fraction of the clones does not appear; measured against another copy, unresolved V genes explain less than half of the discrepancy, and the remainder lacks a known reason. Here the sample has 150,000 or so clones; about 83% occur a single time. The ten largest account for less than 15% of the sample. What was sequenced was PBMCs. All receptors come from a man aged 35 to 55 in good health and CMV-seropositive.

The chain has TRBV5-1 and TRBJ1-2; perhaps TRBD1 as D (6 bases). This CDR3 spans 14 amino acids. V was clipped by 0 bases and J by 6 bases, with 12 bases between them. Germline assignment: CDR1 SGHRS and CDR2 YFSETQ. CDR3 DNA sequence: TGCGCCAGCAGCTTGGTCCAGGGGTCGAATGGCTACACCTTC. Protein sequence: CASSLVQGSNGYTF.

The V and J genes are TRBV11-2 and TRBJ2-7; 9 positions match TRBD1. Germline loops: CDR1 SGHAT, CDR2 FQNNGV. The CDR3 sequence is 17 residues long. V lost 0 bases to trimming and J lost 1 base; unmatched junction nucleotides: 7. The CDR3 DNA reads TGTGCCAGCAGCTTAGAGAAAATAGGACAGGGGTCCTACGAGCAGTACTTC. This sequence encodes CASSLEKIGQGSYEQYF.

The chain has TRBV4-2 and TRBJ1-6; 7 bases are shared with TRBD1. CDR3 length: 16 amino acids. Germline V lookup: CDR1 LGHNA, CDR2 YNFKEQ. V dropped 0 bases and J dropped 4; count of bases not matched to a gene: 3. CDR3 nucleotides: TGTGCCAGCAGCCAAGAAACAGGGGATTATAATTCACCCCTCCACTTT. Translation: CASSQETGDYNSPLHF.

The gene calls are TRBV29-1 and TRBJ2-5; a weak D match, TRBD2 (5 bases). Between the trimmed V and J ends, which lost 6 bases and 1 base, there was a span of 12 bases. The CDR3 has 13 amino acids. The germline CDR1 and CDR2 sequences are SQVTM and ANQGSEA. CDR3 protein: CSVQKEAQETQYF. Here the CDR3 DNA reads TGCAGCGTGCAGAAGGAGGCCCAAGAGACCCAGTACTTC.

The CDR3 protein is CASIPTSGRGDTQYF. CDR3 nucleotides: TGTGCCAGCATCCCTACTAGCGGGAGAGGTGATACGCAGTATTTT. The rearrangement links TRBV6-1 to TRBJ2-3; 11 bases align to TRBD2. This CDR3 comprises 15 residues. J gave up 6 bases and V 7 bases, and 9 bases lay outside the gene matches. The germline gives CDR1 MNHNS, CDR2 SASEGT.

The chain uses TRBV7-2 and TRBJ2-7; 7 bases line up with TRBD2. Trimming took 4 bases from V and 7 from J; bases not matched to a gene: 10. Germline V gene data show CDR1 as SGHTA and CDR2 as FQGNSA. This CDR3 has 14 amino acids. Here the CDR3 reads CASSSGGGFGEQYF. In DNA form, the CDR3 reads TGTGCCAGCAGCTCTGGCGGGGGTTTCGGAGAGCAGTACTTC. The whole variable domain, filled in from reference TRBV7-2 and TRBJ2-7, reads GAGVSQSPSNKVTEKGKDVELRCDPISGHTALYWYRQSLGQGLEFLIYFQGNSAPDKSGLPSDRFSAERTGGSVSTLTIQRTQQEDSAVYLCASSSGGGFGEQYFGPGTRLTVT.

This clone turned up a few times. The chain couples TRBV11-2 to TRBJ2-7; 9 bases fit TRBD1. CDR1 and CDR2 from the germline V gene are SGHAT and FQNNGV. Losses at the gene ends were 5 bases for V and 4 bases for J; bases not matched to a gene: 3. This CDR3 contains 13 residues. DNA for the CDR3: TGTGCCAGCAGCGGGACAGGGAGGTACGAGCAGTACTTC. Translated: CASSGTGRYEQYF.

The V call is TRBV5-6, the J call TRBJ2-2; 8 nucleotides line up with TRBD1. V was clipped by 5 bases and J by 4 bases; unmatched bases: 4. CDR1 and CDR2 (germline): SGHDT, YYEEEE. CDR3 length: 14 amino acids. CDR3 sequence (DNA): TGTGCCAGCAGTTGGGACAGGACCACCGGGGAGCTGTTTTTT. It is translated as CASSWDRTTGELFF.

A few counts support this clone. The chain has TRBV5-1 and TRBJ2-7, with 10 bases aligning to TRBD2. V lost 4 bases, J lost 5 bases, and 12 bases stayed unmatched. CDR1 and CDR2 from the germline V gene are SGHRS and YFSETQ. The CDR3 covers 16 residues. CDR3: CASSQGTSGTSHEQYF. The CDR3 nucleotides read TGCGCCAGCAGCCAAGGCACTAGCGGGACGAGCCACGAGCAGTACTTC.

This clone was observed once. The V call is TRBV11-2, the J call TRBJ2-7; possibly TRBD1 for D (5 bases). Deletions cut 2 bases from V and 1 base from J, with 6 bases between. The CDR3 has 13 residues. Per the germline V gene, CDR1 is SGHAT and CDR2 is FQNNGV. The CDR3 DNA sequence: TGTGCCAGCAGCTTACCAGGGTCCTACGAGCAGTACTTC. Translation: CASSLPGSYEQYF.

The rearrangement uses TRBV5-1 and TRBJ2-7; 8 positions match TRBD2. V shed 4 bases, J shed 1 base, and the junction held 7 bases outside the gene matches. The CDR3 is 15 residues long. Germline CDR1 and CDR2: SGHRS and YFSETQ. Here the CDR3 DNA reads TGCGCCAGCAGCCCATCTAGCGGGTCTTCCTACGAGCAGTACTTC. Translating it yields CASSPSSGSSYEQYF.

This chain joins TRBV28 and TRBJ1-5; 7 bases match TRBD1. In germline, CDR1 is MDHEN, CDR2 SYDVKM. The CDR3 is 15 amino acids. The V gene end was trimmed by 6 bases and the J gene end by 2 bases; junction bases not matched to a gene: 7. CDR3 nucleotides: TGTGCCAGCAGCCCCTACAGGGGTCGCAATCAGCCCCAGCATTTT. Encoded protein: CASSPYRGRNQPQHF. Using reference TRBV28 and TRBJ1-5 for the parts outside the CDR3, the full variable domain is DVKVTQSSRYLVKRTGEKVFLECVQDMDHENMFWYRQDPGLGLRLIYFSYDVKMKEKGDIPEGYSVSREKKERFSLILESASTNQTSMYLCASSPYRGRNQPQHFGDGTRLSIL.

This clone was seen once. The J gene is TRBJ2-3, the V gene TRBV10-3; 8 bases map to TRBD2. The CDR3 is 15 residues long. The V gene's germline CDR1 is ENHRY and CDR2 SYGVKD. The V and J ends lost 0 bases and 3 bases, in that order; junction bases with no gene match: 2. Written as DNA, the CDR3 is TGTGCCATCAGTGAGTCACTAGCGGTGACAGATACGCAGTATTTT. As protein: CAISESLAVTDTQYF.

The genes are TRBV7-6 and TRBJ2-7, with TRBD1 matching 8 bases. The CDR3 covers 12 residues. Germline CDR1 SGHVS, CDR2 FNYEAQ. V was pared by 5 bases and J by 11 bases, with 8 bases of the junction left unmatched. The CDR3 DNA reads TGTGCCAGCAGCGATCCCTCGGACAGGGAGTACTTC. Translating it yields CASSDPSDREYF. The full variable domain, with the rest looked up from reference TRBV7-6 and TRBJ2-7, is GAGVSQSPRYKVTKRGQDVALRCDPISGHVSLYWYRQALGQGPEFLTYFNYEAQQDKSGLPNDRFSAERPEGSISTLTIQRTEQRDSAMYRCASSDPSDREYFGPGTRLTVT.

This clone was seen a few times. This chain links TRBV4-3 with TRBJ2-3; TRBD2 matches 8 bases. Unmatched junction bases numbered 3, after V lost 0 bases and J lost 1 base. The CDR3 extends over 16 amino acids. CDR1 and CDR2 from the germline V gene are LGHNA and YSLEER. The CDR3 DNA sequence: TGCGCCAGCAGCCAAGATTGGCGGGAGGGCACAGATACGCAGTATTTT. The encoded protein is CASSQDWREGTDTQYF.

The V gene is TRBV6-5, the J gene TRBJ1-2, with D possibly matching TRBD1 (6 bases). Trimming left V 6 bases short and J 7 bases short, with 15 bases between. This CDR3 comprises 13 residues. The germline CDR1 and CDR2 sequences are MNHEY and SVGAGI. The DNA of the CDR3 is TGTGCCAGCAGCACCGGGACAACCGGTGGCTACACCTTC. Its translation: CASSTGTTGGYTF.

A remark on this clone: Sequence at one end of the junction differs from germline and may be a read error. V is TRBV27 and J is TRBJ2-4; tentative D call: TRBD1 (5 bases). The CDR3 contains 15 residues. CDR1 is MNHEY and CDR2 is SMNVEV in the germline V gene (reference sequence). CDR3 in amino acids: CASSAGPQGKNSQYF. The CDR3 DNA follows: TGTGCCAGCAGCGCAGGGCCTCAGGGCAAAAACAGTCAGTACTTC.

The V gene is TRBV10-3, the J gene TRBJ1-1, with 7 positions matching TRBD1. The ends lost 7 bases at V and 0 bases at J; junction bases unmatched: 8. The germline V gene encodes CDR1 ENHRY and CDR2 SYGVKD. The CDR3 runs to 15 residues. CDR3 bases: TGTGCCATCACCCGACAGGGAGGAATGAACACTGAAGCTTTCTTT. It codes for CAITRQGGMNTEAFF.

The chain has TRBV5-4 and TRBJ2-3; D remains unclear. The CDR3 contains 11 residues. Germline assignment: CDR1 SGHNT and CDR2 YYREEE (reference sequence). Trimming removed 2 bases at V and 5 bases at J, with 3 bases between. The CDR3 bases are TGTGCCAGCAGCTTCGGAGATACGCAGTATTTT. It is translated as CASSFGDTQYF.

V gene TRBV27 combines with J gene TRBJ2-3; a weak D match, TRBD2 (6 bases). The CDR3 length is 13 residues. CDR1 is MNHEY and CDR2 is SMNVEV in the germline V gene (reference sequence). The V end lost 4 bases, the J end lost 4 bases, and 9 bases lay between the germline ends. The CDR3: CASSWEASDTQYF. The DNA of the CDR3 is TGTGCCAGCAGTTGGGAGGCTTCAGATACGCAGTATTTT.

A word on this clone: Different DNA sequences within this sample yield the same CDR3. CDR3 sequence reads: CASSPQWGMNTEAFF. DNA for the CDR3: TGTGCCAGCAGCCCTCAGTGGGGCATGAACACTGAAGCTTTCTTT. The chain uses TRBV7-2 and TRBJ1-1; TRBD1 is a possible D gene (5 bases). The CDR3 loop spans 15 amino acids. Germline lookup yields CDR1 SGHTA and CDR2 FQGNSA. Trimming cost V 5 bases and J 0 bases, with 13 bases left between them. The whole variable domain, filled in from reference TRBV7-2 and TRBJ1-1, reads GAGVSQSPSNKVTEKGKDVELRCDPISGHTALYWYRQSLGQGLEFLIYFQGNSAPDKSGLPSDRFSAERTGGSVSTLTIQRTQQEDSAVYLCASSPQWGMNTEAFFGQGTRLTVV.

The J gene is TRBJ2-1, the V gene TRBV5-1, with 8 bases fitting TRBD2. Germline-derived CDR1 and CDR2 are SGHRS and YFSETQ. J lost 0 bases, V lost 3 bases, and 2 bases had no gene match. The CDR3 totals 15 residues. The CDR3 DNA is TGCGCCAGCAGCTGGAGCGGGAGCTCCTACAATGAGCAGTTCTTC. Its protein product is CASSWSGSSYNEQFF. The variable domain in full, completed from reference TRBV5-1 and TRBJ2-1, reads KAGVTQTPRYLIKTRGQQVTLSCSPISGHRSVSWYQQTPGQGLQFLFEYFSETQRNKGNFPGRFSGRQFSNSRSEMNVSTLELGDSALYLCASSWSGSSYNEQFFGPGTRLTVL.

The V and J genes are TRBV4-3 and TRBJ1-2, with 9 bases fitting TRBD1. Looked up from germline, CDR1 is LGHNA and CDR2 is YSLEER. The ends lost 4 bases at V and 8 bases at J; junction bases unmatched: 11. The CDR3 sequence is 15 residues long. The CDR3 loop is CASSLHGTGTGGYTF. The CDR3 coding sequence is TGCGCCAGCAGCCTCCACGGGACAGGGACGGGAGGCTACACCTTC.